Listed below are T cell receptor beta chains from one sample, sequenced in a study of T cells after posttransplantation cyclophosphamide. The data were produced by immunoSEQ multiplex PCR, yet TCRdb's version contains in-frame clones alone and is incomplete. The sample lists tens of thousands of clones, none appearing once, the ten largest making up 2.2%. Specimen: PBMCs. Source of these receptors: a man in his forties or fifties in good health, CMV-negative, and a related stem cell transplant donor. CDR3s include the opening cysteine and the closing phenylalanine or tryptophan. The order of the fields is clone size, J gene, D gene, V gene, CDR3 protein, CDR3 DNA. D genes are given only for firm matches. Size tells how often a clone was seen (once, few, many) or the class of an expanded clone, and some rows leave it out.

size: few; J: TRBJ1-6; D: TRBD1; V: TRBV9; CDR3: CASSFRTGDNSPLHF; DNA: TGTGCCAGCAGTTTCCGGACAGGGGATAATTCACCCCTCCACTTT
size: many; J: TRBJ2-3; D: TRBD2; V: TRBV20-1; CDR3: CSAILAGEYF; DNA: TGCAGTGCAATTCTAGCGGGAGAGTATTTT
size: many; J: TRBJ2-7; D: TRBD2; V: TRBV7-2; CDR3: CASSLGVGGDYYEQYF; DNA: TGTGCCAGCAGCTTGGGGGTTGGGGGGGATTACTACGAGCAGTACTTC
size: many; J: TRBJ2-7; D: .; V: TRBV6-5; CDR3: CASSYTPDSSYEQYF; DNA: TGTGCCAGCAGTTACACGCCGGACAGCTCCTACGAGCAGTACTTC
size: many; J: TRBJ2-3; D: .; V: TRBV28; CDR3: CASSFLGLNTDTQYF; DNA: TGTGCCAGCAGTTTTTTGGGACTCAACACAGATACGCAGTATTTT
size: many; J: TRBJ2-1; D: .; V: TRBV5-1; CDR3: CASGLGGLPYNEQFF; DNA: TGCGCCAGCGGTTTGGGAGGACTTCCCTACAATGAGCAGTTCTTC
size: many; J: TRBJ2-2; D: .; V: TRBV4-2; CDR3: CASSPSPFFSTGELFF; DNA: TGTGCCAGCAGCCCGAGCCCCTTTTTTAGCACCGGGGAGCTGTTTTTT
size: many; J: TRBJ1-4; D: TRBD1; V: TRBV5-4; CDR3: CASSFRDRKLFF; DNA: TGTGCCAGCAGCTTCCGGGACAGAAAACTGTTTTTT
size: many; J: TRBJ2-5; D: .; V: TRBV5-1; CDR3: CASSSGLRHETQYF; DNA: TGCGCCAGCAGCTCGGGACTTCGACACGAGACCCAGTACTTC
size: many; J: TRBJ1-2; D: .; V: TRBV29-1; CDR3: CSVLSQGNYGYTF; DNA: TGCAGCGTCCTCTCACAGGGAAACTATGGCTACACCTTC
size: many; J: TRBJ2-1; D: .; V: TRBV6-6; CDR3: CASSSGHVGGDEQFF; DNA: TGTGCCAGCAGTTCCGGACACGTAGGGGGTGATGAGCAGTTCTTC
size: many; J: TRBJ1-1; D: .; V: TRBV11-1; CDR3: CASSSTVNTEAFF; DNA: TGTGCCAGCAGCTCGACAGTGAACACTGAAGCTTTCTTT
size: many; J: TRBJ2-7; D: .; V: TRBV11-3; CDR3: CASSYYRSTEQYF; DNA: TGTGCCAGCAGCTATTACAGGTCAACCGAGCAGTACTTC
size: many; J: TRBJ2-7; D: .; V: TRBV28; CDR3: CASSPEGYTRGTYEQYF; DNA: TGTGCCAGCAGCCCTGAAGGATACACCCGAGGTACCTACGAGCAGTACTTC
size: many; J: TRBJ2-7; D: .; V: TRBV5-5; CDR3: CASSLFGGENEQYF; DNA: TGTGCCAGCAGCTTGTTTGGGGGCGAGAACGAGCAGTACTTC
size: many; J: TRBJ2-3; D: .; V: TRBV4-2; CDR3: CASSPLAENTDTQYF; DNA: TGTGCCAGCAGCCCCTTAGCGGAGAACACAGATACGCAGTATTTT
size: many; J: TRBJ2-7; D: TRBD2; V: TRBV4-1; CDR3: CASSQFPREGAYEQYF; DNA: TGCGCCAGCAGCCAATTCCCGCGGGAGGGGGCCTACGAGCAGTACTTC
size: many; J: TRBJ2-2; D: TRBD2; V: TRBV4-1; CDR3: CASSQVEGFVTSGSTLKGLFF; DNA: TGCGCCAGCAGCCAAGTGGAGGGATTCGTAACTAGCGGGAGTACCCTGAAGGGGCTGTTTTTT
size: many; J: TRBJ2-3; D: .; V: TRBV10-1; CDR3: CASQATTSTDTQYF; DNA: TGCGCCAGCCAAGCGACGACTAGCACAGATACGCAGTATTTT
size: many; J: TRBJ2-7; D: .; V: TRBV6-1; CDR3: CASRTTYEQYF; DNA: TGTGCCAGCAGAACAACCTACGAGCAGTACTTC
size: many; J: TRBJ2-1; D: TRBD1; V: TRBV4-3; CDR3: CASSPPDRGLYNEQFF; DNA: TGCGCCAGCAGCCCACCGGACAGGGGCCTCTACAATGAGCAGTTCTTC
size: many; J: TRBJ1-1; D: .; V: TRBV28; CDR3: CASSFEGRGSSTEAFF; DNA: TGTGCCAGCAGTTTTGAAGGGAGGGGGTCGAGCACTGAAGCTTTCTTT
size: many; J: TRBJ2-3; D: TRBD2; V: TRBV6-5; CDR3: CASSGTRDYTDTQYF; DNA: TGTGCCAGCTCAGGGACTAGGGACTACACAGATACGCAGTATTTT
size: many; J: TRBJ2-5; D: .; V: TRBV27; CDR3: CASSLTGDGETQYF; DNA: TGTGCCAGCAGTCTCACGGGGGATGGGGAGACCCAGTACTTC
size: .; J: TRBJ1-3; D: .; V: TRBV6-1; CDR3: CASSYGVRGTIYF; DNA: TGTGCCAGCAGTTATGGGGTTCGGGGTACCATATATTTT
size: many; J: TRBJ1-5; D: .; V: TRBV27; CDR3: CASSTTGTDQPQHF; DNA: TGTGCCAGCAGCACGACGGGTACTGATCAGCCCCAGCATTTT
size: many; J: TRBJ1-5; D: .; V: TRBV18; CDR3: CASSPGDQPQHF; DNA: TGTGCCAGCTCACCCGGAGATCAGCCCCAGCATTTT
size: many; J: TRBJ2-1; D: .; V: TRBV11-3; CDR3: CASSLVGQGGHEQFF; DNA: TGTGCCAGCAGCTTAGTTGGGCAGGGGGGCCATGAGCAGTTCTTC
size: many; J: TRBJ1-5; D: TRBD1; V: TRBV5-1; CDR3: CASSLGETGGSVSNQPQHF; DNA: TGCGCCAGCAGCTTGGGGGAAACAGGGGGGAGCGTGAGCAATCAGCCCCAGCATTTT
size: many; J: TRBJ1-5; D: TRBD1; V: TRBV27; CDR3: CASSLGQGNQPQHF; DNA: TGTGCCAGCAGTTTGGGACAGGGCAATCAGCCCCAGCATTTT
size: many; J: TRBJ1-4; D: TRBD1; V: TRBV27; CDR3: CASSLQRFGTGNEKLFF; DNA: TGTGCCAGCAGTTTACAGCGCTTCGGGACAGGGAATGAAAAACTGTTTTTT
size: many; J: TRBJ2-3; D: .; V: TRBV5-5; CDR3: CASSSQYTDTQYF; DNA: TGTGCCAGCAGCTCGCAGTACACAGATACGCAGTATTTT
size: many; J: TRBJ2-1; D: TRBD2; V: TRBV2; CDR3: CASSEVGLAASYNEQFF; DNA: TGTGCCAGCAGTGAAGTAGGTCTAGCGGCCTCCTACAATGAGCAGTTCTTC
size: many; J: TRBJ2-2; D: TRBD1; V: TRBV4-1; CDR3: CASSLGQGDTGELFF; DNA: TGCGCCAGCAGCCTTGGACAGGGTGACACCGGGGAGCTGTTTTTT
size: many; J: TRBJ1-3; D: TRBD1; V: TRBV19; CDR3: CASSISGTGSPGNTIYF; DNA: TGTGCCAGTAGTATATCCGGGACAGGGTCGCCTGGAAACACCATATATTTT
size: many; J: TRBJ2-7; D: .; V: TRBV4-2; CDR3: CASSQDRLAAYEQYF; DNA: TGTGCCAGCAGCCAAGATAGGCTAGCCGCCTACGAGCAGTACTTC
size: many; J: TRBJ2-6; D: .; V: TRBV7-3; CDR3: CASSPLPQGSGANVLTF; DNA: TGTGCCAGCAGCCCATTACCACAGGGATCTGGGGCCAACGTCCTGACTTTC
size: many; J: TRBJ1-1; D: .; V: TRBV18; CDR3: CASSPRGNTEAFF; DNA: TGTGCCAGCTCACCACGCGGGAACACTGAAGCTTTCTTT
size: many; J: TRBJ1-2; D: TRBD1; V: TRBV29-1; CDR3: CSVDKVDRGIKYTF; DNA: TGCAGCGTTGATAAGGTTGACAGGGGAATTAAGTACACCTTC
size: many; J: TRBJ1-2; D: TRBD1; V: TRBV13; CDR3: CASSLLGTGDYGYTF; DNA: TGTGCCAGCAGCTTGTTAGGGACAGGGGACTATGGCTACACCTTC
size: many; J: TRBJ1-1; D: TRBD1; V: TRBV4-1; CDR3: CASSQIQGGAFF; DNA: TGCGCCAGCAGCCAAATACAGGGGGGAGCTTTCTTT
size: many; J: TRBJ2-1; D: .; V: TRBV2; CDR3: CASVSGVSYNEQFF; DNA: TGTGCCAGCGTTTCGGGAGTATCCTACAATGAGCAGTTCTTC
size: many; J: TRBJ2-5; D: TRBD2; V: TRBV5-6; CDR3: CASSLGLAGGYQETQYF; DNA: TGTGCCAGCAGCCTGGGACTAGCGGGAGGTTACCAAGAGACCCAGTACTTC
size: many; J: TRBJ2-7; D: TRBD2; V: TRBV5-1; CDR3: CASSLVSGLAAYEQYF; DNA: TGCGCCAGCAGCCTGGTTTCGGGACTAGCGGCCTACGAGCAGTACTTC
size: many; J: TRBJ2-2; D: .; V: TRBV9; CDR3: CASRGRTPNTGELFF; DNA: TGTGCCAGCAGGGGTCGGACTCCGAACACCGGGGAGCTGTTTTTT
size: many; J: TRBJ1-2; D: TRBD1; V: TRBV19; CDR3: CASSAGQAEGYGYTF; DNA: TGTGCCAGTAGTGCAGGACAGGCTGAAGGCTATGGCTACACCTTC
size: many; J: TRBJ1-5; D: TRBD1; V: TRBV19; CDR3: CASSGTTGYQPQHF; DNA: TGTGCCAGTAGCGGTACGACAGGGTATCAGCCCCAGCATTTT
size: .; J: TRBJ1-6; D: .; V: TRBV5-1; CDR3: CASSTGSNRAPLHF; DNA: TGCGCCAGCAGCACAGGGTCGAATCGCGCACCCCTCCACTTT
size: many; J: TRBJ2-7; D: .; V: TRBV28; CDR3: CASSLYGQNYEQYF; DNA: TGTGCCAGCAGTTTATACGGACAGAACTACGAGCAGTACTTC
size: many; J: TRBJ2-1; D: .; V: TRBV19; CDR3: CASSSGAPNEQFF; DNA: TGTGCCAGTAGTAGCGGGGCCCCAAATGAGCAGTTCTTC
size: many; J: TRBJ2-3; D: .; V: TRBV5-1; CDR3: CASRSPQGGSMGDTQYF; DNA: TGCGCCAGCAGGAGTCCTCAGGGAGGCTCGATGGGGGATACGCAGTATTTT
size: many; J: TRBJ1-5; D: .; V: TRBV9; CDR3: CASSDGARGNQPQHF; DNA: TGTGCCAGCAGCGATGGGGCGCGAGGCAATCAGCCCCAGCATTTT
size: many; J: TRBJ2-7; D: .; V: TRBV27; CDR3: CASSPDYSYEQYF; DNA: TGTGCCAGCAGCCCGGACTACTCCTACGAGCAGTACTTC